A single sample gave rise to the 14 T cell receptor beta chains below, sequenced in a study of T-cell memory formation after mild COVID-19. Via MiXCR, TCRdb re-called the 5' RACE reads, giving one row per CDR3 protein. Of about 430,000 distinct CDR3 sequences in the sample, 24% were seen once. Material for sequencing was PBMCs or a T cell subset sorted from them (not recorded which). These TCRs come from an adult woman who had mild COVID-19 (a few samples of this study predate the infection). Cell type and time point are not known.

This chain links TRBV12-3 or TRBV12-4 with TRBJ1-1, with 7 bases matching TRBD1. The V gene end was trimmed by 2 bases and the J gene end by 5 bases; junction bases not matched to a gene: 5. CDR3 length: 14 residues. CDR3 bases: TGTGCCAGCAGTTTATGGCAGGGGGTTACTGAAGCTTTCTTT. This codes for CASSLWQGVTEAFF.

The CDR3 DNA reads TGTGCCAGCCGAGGGGCATACCAGCATTTT. Residues: CASRGAYQHF. V gene TRBV12-3 or TRBV12-4 combines with J gene TRBJ1-5; the D gene is possibly TRBD1 (5 bases). The CDR3 extends over 10 amino acids. V was shortened by 8 bases and J by 12 bases, with 11 bases between the two germline ends.

This clonotype was counted once. The chain links TRBV18 to TRBJ1-5; possibly TRBD1 for D (6 bases). The CDR3 is 22 amino acids. Trimming took off 4 bases at V and 3 bases at J, with 34 bases between the two ends. The germline V gene has CDR1 KGHSH and CDR2 LQKENI. In DNA form, the CDR3 reads TGTGCCAGCTCACTCTGGACCCTAGGGGGAGGGGCCCTCCCACCGTACAATCAGCCCCAGCATTTT. Its translation: CASSLWTLGGGALPPYNQPQHF.

This clonotype was seen only a few times. The V and J genes are TRBV9 and TRBJ2-3; 11 bases map to TRBD2. Germline V lookup: CDR1 SGDLS, CDR2 YYNGEE. This CDR3 is built from 16 residues. The V and J ends lost 4 bases and 3 bases, in that order; junction bases with no gene match: 7. The CDR3 DNA is TGTGCCAGCAGCCCAGCTAGCGGGGGGCGTACAGATACGCAGTATTTT. This translates into CASSPASGGRTDTQYF.

This clonotype was seen a handful of times. The V and J genes are TRBV9 and TRBJ1-2; D is uncertain. This CDR3 has 12 residues. Germline V gene lookup returns CDR1 SGDLS and CDR2 YYNGEE. V was trimmed by 3 bases and J by 6 bases, leaving 9 bases between them. This CDR3 is CASSGQLNGYTF. CDR3 bases: TGTGCCAGCAGCGGCCAGCTAAATGGCTACACCTTC.

This clonotype was picked up a small number of times. V usage is TRBV12-3 or TRBV12-4 and J usage is TRBJ1-1; a weak D match, TRBD1 (5 bases). This CDR3 region has 14 residues. Trimming took 6 bases from V and 3 from J, leaving 14 bases between them. Here the CDR3 reads CASSAGLWDTEAFF. The CDR3 coding sequence is TGTGCCAGCAGCGCGGGACTCTGGGACACTGAAGCTTTCTTT.

This clonotype was observed a handful of times. The chain has TRBV18 and TRBJ2-1; TRBD1 is a possible D gene (5 bases). Germline CDR1 KGHSH, CDR2 LQKENI. V was cut by 1 base and J by 8 bases, with 12 bases left in between. This CDR3 spans 14 amino acids. In DNA, the CDR3 is TGTGCCAGCTCACCACGGGGCCCCACTGATGAGCAGTTCTTC. Residues: CASSPRGPTDEQFF.

The genes are TRBV4-1 and TRBJ2-1; TRBD1 aligns across 8 bases. Germline CDR1 is MGHRA and CDR2 is YSYEKL. V trimming: 3 bases; J trimming: 10 bases; junction bases outside the gene matches: 11. This CDR3 spans 15 amino acids. CDR3 sequence (DNA): TGCGCCAGCAGCCAGGATTTGGACAGGGCGGGCGAGCAGTTCTTC. Its translation is CASSQDLDRAGEQFF.

The rearrangement uses TRBV12-3 or TRBV12-4 and TRBJ2-7, with D possibly matching TRBD1 (6 bases). The CDR3 extends over 12 amino acids. The V end was cut by 6 bases, the J end by 5 bases, with 11 bases between. The CDR3, as DNA: TGTGCCAGCAGCCTGACAGGTCACGAGCAGTACTTC. As protein: CASSLTGHEQYF.

V and J are TRBV20-1 and TRBJ2-2, with 7 bases aligning to TRBD1. The CDR3 spans 18 residues. Looked up from germline, CDR1 is DFQATT and CDR2 is SNEGSKA (reference sequence). Trimming removed 0 bases from V and 5 bases from J; junction bases left unmatched: 15. Written as DNA, the CDR3 is TGCAGTGCTAGAGATAGGTACAGGGGCCACTTGAGGACCGGGGAGCTGTTTTTT. Amino acid sequence: CSARDRYRGHLRTGELFF.

This clonotype was detected only once. The V gene is TRBV12-1, the J gene TRBJ1-4; the table's D call of TRBD1 was not tested on the DNA. TRBV12-1 is listed as a pseudogene. This CDR3 is 18 amino acids long. Written as DNA, the CDR3 is TGTGCCAGCAGCTTTTTCGGGACAGGGGATGCAACTAATGAAAAACTGTTTTTT. It translates to CASSFFGTGDATNEKLFF.

The gene calls are TRBV19 and TRBJ1-1, with D possibly being TRBD1 (6 bases). The germline V gene has CDR1 LNHDA and CDR2 SQIVND (reference sequence). This CDR3 has 15 amino acids. Between the trimmed V and J ends, which lost 7 bases and 0 bases, there was a span of 15 bases. CDR3 protein: CASTATGGMNTEAFF. The CDR3 region has the DNA TGTGCCAGTACCGCCACCGGGGGCATGAACACTGAAGCTTTCTTT.

The chain has TRBV6-5 and TRBJ1-1; D not resolved. Germline CDR1 MNHEY, CDR2 SVGAGI. The CDR3 sequence is 14 residues long. V gave up 6 bases and J gave up 3 bases, with 14 bases separating them. CDR3 coding DNA: TGTGCCAGCAGCCCCGACGGGGTATACACTGAAGCTTTCTTT. Translation gives CASSPDGVYTEAFF.

This clonotype occurred a few times. The chain uses TRBV2 and TRBJ2-3, with D unresolved. Trimming pared 8 bases from V and 6 bases from J, leaving 9 bases between. CDR3 length: 11 amino acids. Germline CDR1 reads SNHLY; CDR2 reads FYNNEI. CDR3 nucleotide sequence: TGTGCCAGCGCGTTTGAGGATACGCAGTATTTT. This encodes CASAFEDTQYF.